This T cell receptor (beta chain) was retrieved from a study of hypomethylating agent response in myelodysplastic syndrome (TCRdb year 2021). About the investigation overall: The hypomethylating agents azacitidine (about 75% of the 11) or decitabine (3 of 11) were used to treat the patients. Of the myelodysplastic syndrome patients in the cohort, several were male and 2 were female. Patients had a mean age of about 78 +/- 6.2 years, and a diploid cytogenetic profile was the most common. TET2 was the most frequent mutation, present in about 50% of the 11 patients. Complete response or hematologic improvement was achieved by six patients, and about 5 patients were classified as non-responders. Response was defined as complete response or hematologic improvement, and patients meeting neither criterion were classed as non-responders. The research as a whole found: Healthy control donors were not age-matched to MDS patients, which could have impacted the MDS versus healthy comparison. Richness, rarefaction diversity and clonality did not change significantly after hypomethylating agent treatment, across all patients or within response groups. Novel clonotypes appeared more often in responders, whereas non-responders had more contracted clonotypes after treatment. The shared GLIPH2 clusters might recognize novel MDS antigens, but this possibility was not confirmed and requires experimental validation. Only around ten patients were analyzed, making the cohort small.

T-cell subsets were not sorted, and bulk bone marrow was analyzed instead. TCR beta CDR3 regions were immunosequenced from bone marrow of approximately ten myelodysplastic syndrome patients before and after hypomethylating agent therapy. Each patient contributed a baseline bone marrow plus two to three bone marrows at different post-treatment timepoints for longitudinal repertoire tracking. Whole bone marrow served as the source for genomic DNA extraction, with DNA quality checked using TapeStation, NanoDrop OneC and PicoGreen assays. For this chain, trimming is 8 bases at the V end and 6 bases at the J end, and the number of junction bases without a gene match is 2. CDR1 MNHEY and CDR2 SVGAGI were looked up in the germline V gene. The CDR3 starts with the cysteine, ends with the phenylalanine, and has 12 residues. Only the CDR3 region is kept as DNA, spanning 36 bases read in frame from base 1.

To note about this clone: Its binding antigen is unknown. Base qualities are not provided; no much larger clone lies one nucleotide away.

Libraries were prepared through the immunoSEQ multiplex PCR assay. Sequencing was run at survey resolution with two replicates of approximately 200 ng each, for a total of roughly 400 ng of DNA per sample. Using multiplex PCR primers aimed at V and J genes, the hsTCRB kit picked up rearranged TCRB sequences in genomic DNA. In the first PCR, the CDR3 region was amplified for approximately 31 cycles with the QIAGEN Multiplex PCR Kit. Sample barcodes and Illumina adapters were attached to each replicate during a second PCR lasting 7 to 9 cycles. Quantification of the pooled libraries was done with a QuantStudio 6 and the KAPA library quantification kit. Roughly 14 pM of pooled libraries were sequenced on an Illumina MiSeq with 156-cycle single-end reads and a 15-cycle index read. Per the original workflow: Of about 170,000 unique clonotypes, 1.5% to 2% were flagged by VDJdb annotation as previously reported viral-epitope-specific clonotypes. The immunoSEQ Data Assistant and immunoSEQ Analyzer converted raw reads into normalized, annotated TCRB repertoires. Clonotypes were analyzed with BioAnalyzer and version 0.6.5 of the immunarch R package. Every repertoire was downsampled to the clone count of the smallest repertoire before richness was estimated. Clonotypes were classified as expanded, contracted or novel by Fisher's exact tests, with novel defined as zero frequency before treatment. Significantly changed CDR3 beta sequences were clustered with GLIPH2 at simulation_depth=1000 and kmer_min_depth=3, and CDR3s shorter than five residues were left out. TCRdb carries this immuneACCESS record with in-frame sequences only. Its versions omit some clonotypes, under half of them owing to an unresolved V gene in the studies checked, with the rest unexplained. The DNA was the basis for D and trimming; V, J and clone size are from that table. Present in this sample are approximately 6,600 clones, around 80% of which were seen just once. Of the sample, more than 20% is held by the ten largest clones.

Sequenced material: bone marrow, taken before or after starting hypomethylating agent treatment for myelodysplastic syndrome (not recorded which). The clonotype originates from a human donor with myelodysplastic syndrome. Rearrangement joined TRBV6-5 to TRBJ2-2, with 8 middle bases fitting TRBD2. CDR3 reads: CASRGGPGELFF. The sequence in DNA is TGTGCCAGCCGGGGGGGTCCCGGGGAGCTGTTTTTT.